This is a list of T cell receptor beta chains from one sample in a study of cytomegalovirus exposure and HLA in healthy donors. Only in-frame clones appear in the TCRdb table, and some are missing; sequencing was by immunoSEQ multiplex PCR. Of 150,000 to 200,000 clones listed, 65% to 85% are singletons. The sequenced sample was PBMCs. The receptors derive from a woman aged 30 to 39 in good health and CMV-seropositive. CDR3s include the opening cysteine and the closing phenylalanine or tryptophan. The D gene is left open where the match is weak. Where a row states a size, it is once, few, many or the class of an expanded clone; other rows omit it.

clone size: .; D gene: TRBD2; V gene: TRBV9; J gene: TRBJ2-3; CDR3 DNA: TGTGCCAGCAGCGCCCGGGACTACACAGATACGCAGTATTTT; CDR3 protein: CASSARDYTDTQYF
clone size: .; D gene: .; V gene: TRBV6-5; J gene: TRBJ2-1; CDR3 DNA: TGTGCCAGCAGTTACTCCAACCGATACTATGAGCAGTTCTTC; CDR3 protein: CASSYSNRYYEQFF
clone size: .; D gene: .; V gene: TRBV10-1; J gene: TRBJ1-1; CDR3 DNA: TGCGCCAGCAGGAGGACTGTGGACACTGAAGCTTTCTTT; CDR3 protein: CASRRTVDTEAFF
clone size: .; D gene: TRBD1; V gene: TRBV11-2; J gene: TRBJ1-1; CDR3 DNA: TGTGCCAGCAGCGTAAGGGGACAGGGACCTTCGGAAGCTTTCTTT; CDR3 protein: CASSVRGQGPSEAFF
clone size: few; D gene: TRBD2; V gene: TRBV5-1; J gene: TRBJ2-1; CDR3 DNA: TGCGCCAGCAGCCCCGAGGGGCCGGGACTAGTGAATGAGCAGTTCTTC; CDR3 protein: CASSPEGPGLVNEQFF
clone size: once; D gene: TRBD1; V gene: TRBV6-1; J gene: TRBJ2-3; CDR3 DNA: TGTGCCAGCAGTGATAATACAGGGGGCACGCAGTATTTT; CDR3 protein: CASSDNTGGTQYF
clone size: .; D gene: TRBD2; V gene: TRBV6-6; J gene: TRBJ2-1; CDR3 DNA: TGTGCCAGCACGCCTCTAGCGGTCAATGAGCAGTTCTTC; CDR3 protein: CASTPLAVNEQFF
clone size: .; D gene: TRBD2; V gene: TRBV5-1; J gene: TRBJ2-1; CDR3 DNA: TGCGCCAGCAGCATTAGCGGGATTGGCAACTGGGGTGAGCAGTTCTTC; CDR3 protein: CASSISGIGNWGEQFF
clone size: .; D gene: .; V gene: TRBV15; J gene: TRBJ1-2; CDR3 DNA: TGTGCCACCAGCACAAGAGACAGCCGTAACTATGGCTACACCTTC; CDR3 protein: CATSTRDSRNYGYTF
clone size: .; D gene: TRBD1; V gene: TRBV5-6; J gene: TRBJ1-1; CDR3 DNA: TGTGCCAGCAGCCTGACAGGGTCGGTGACTTTCTTT; CDR3 protein: CASSLTGSVTFF
clone size: .; D gene: TRBD2; V gene: TRBV4-1; J gene: TRBJ2-7; CDR3 DNA: TGCGCCAGCAGCCAAGGCTCTCCTTCCGCAACTAGCGGAAGCTCCTACGAGCAGTACTTC; CDR3 protein: CASSQGSPSATSGSSYEQYF
clone size: .; D gene: TRBD2; V gene: TRBV10-3; J gene: TRBJ2-5; CDR3 DNA: TGTGCCATCAGTGTACGGGAGGCGGAGACCCAGTACTTC; CDR3 protein: CAISVREAETQYF
clone size: .; D gene: TRBD2; V gene: TRBV15; J gene: TRBJ2-1; CDR3 DNA: TGTGCCACCAGCAGAGACCAAGGGACTAGTGTCAATGAGCAGTTCTTC; CDR3 protein: CATSRDQGTSVNEQFF
clone size: few; D gene: TRBD1; V gene: TRBV7-9; J gene: TRBJ1-1; CDR3 DNA: TGTGCCAGCAGCCTCTCCGGACAGGGCTTTAGGACTGAAGCTTTCTTT; CDR3 protein: CASSLSGQGFRTEAFF
clone size: few; D gene: TRBD2; V gene: TRBV15; J gene: TRBJ2-3; CDR3 DNA: TGTGCCACCAGTACACGGGGGGTTGGTGAGGATACGCAGTATTTT; CDR3 protein: CATSTRGVGEDTQYF
clone size: .; D gene: TRBD1; V gene: TRBV15; J gene: TRBJ2-7; CDR3 DNA: TGTGCCACCAGCAGAGACGGGACAGGGGCTTACGAGCAGTACTTC; CDR3 protein: CATSRDGTGAYEQYF
clone size: .; D gene: TRBD2; V gene: TRBV5-4; J gene: TRBJ2-2; CDR3 DNA: TGTGCCAGCATGGGGGGGACGAACACCGGGGAGCTGTTTTTT; CDR3 protein: CASMGGTNTGELFF
clone size: .; D gene: .; V gene: TRBV6-1; J gene: TRBJ2-7; CDR3 DNA: TGTGCCAGCACCCTGACAGGAACCTACGAGCAGTACTTC; CDR3 protein: CASTLTGTYEQYF
clone size: .; D gene: TRBD1; V gene: TRBV25-1; J gene: TRBJ1-2; CDR3 DNA: TGTGCCAGCAGAGAATCGGGACAGAACTATGGCTACACCTTC; CDR3 protein: CASRESGQNYGYTF
clone size: few; D gene: TRBD1; V gene: TRBV7-9; J gene: TRBJ1-4; CDR3 DNA: TGTTCCAGCAGCTTAGACGGGACAGGGATGCGTGAAAAACTGTTTTTT; CDR3 protein: CSSSLDGTGMREKLFF
clone size: .; D gene: TRBD1; V gene: TRBV4-1; J gene: TRBJ1-2; CDR3 DNA: TGCGCCAGCAGCCAACCCCTTCGACAGGGTGAAGGCTACACCTTC; CDR3 protein: CASSQPLRQGEGYTF
clone size: few; D gene: .; V gene: TRBV7-2; J gene: TRBJ2-7; CDR3 DNA: TGTGCCAGCAGGGAGCGGGCACAGGGGTCCTACGAGCAGTACTTC; CDR3 protein: CASRERAQGSYEQYF
clone size: few; D gene: .; V gene: TRBV7-9; J gene: TRBJ1-1; CDR3 DNA: TGTGCCAGCAGCCCCTGGAAGGGAGGGGATGAAGCTTTCTTT; CDR3 protein: CASSPWKGGDEAFF
clone size: .; D gene: .; V gene: TRBV6-5; J gene: TRBJ1-3; CDR3 DNA: TGTGCCAGCAGTTCCCCAGTGAGGGGAAACACCATATATTTT; CDR3 protein: CASSSPVRGNTIYF
clone size: .; D gene: TRBD2; V gene: TRBV5-1; J gene: TRBJ2-3; CDR3 DNA: TGCGCCAGCAGCTTGGATCTAGCGGACACAGATACGCAGTATTTT; CDR3 protein: CASSLDLADTDTQYF
clone size: .; D gene: .; V gene: TRBV9; J gene: TRBJ1-1; CDR3 DNA: TGTGCCAGCAGCGTAGCGGGGGTTGGGGGTGAAGCTTTCTTT; CDR3 protein: CASSVAGVGGEAFF
clone size: .; D gene: TRBD2; V gene: TRBV5-5; J gene: TRBJ2-7; CDR3 DNA: TGTGCCAGCAGCCCGGGACTAGCGGTCTCCTACGAGCAGTACTTC; CDR3 protein: CASSPGLAVSYEQYF
clone size: few; D gene: TRBD2; V gene: TRBV4-1; J gene: TRBJ2-3; CDR3 DNA: TGCGCCAGCAGGAGGCTAGCGGACACAGATACGCAGTATTTT; CDR3 protein: CASRRLADTDTQYF
clone size: .; D gene: .; V gene: TRBV10-1; J gene: TRBJ2-7; CDR3 DNA: TGCGCCAGCGCGGGAATAGTATCCTACGAGCAGTACTTC; CDR3 protein: CASAGIVSYEQYF
clone size: .; D gene: .; V gene: TRBV20-1; J gene: TRBJ2-1; CDR3 DNA: TGCAGTGCTAGCCGTCTCAATGAGCAGTTCTTC; CDR3 protein: CSASRLNEQFF
clone size: .; D gene: .; V gene: TRBV2; J gene: TRBJ1-5; CDR3 DNA: TGTGCCAGTAGAGGAGATAGCAATCAGCCCCAGCATTTT; CDR3 protein: CASRGDSNQPQHF
clone size: .; D gene: .; V gene: TRBV7-9; J gene: TRBJ1-5; CDR3 DNA: TGTGCCAGCAGTCCCACTTATAGCAATCAGCCCCAGCATTTT; CDR3 protein: CASSPTYSNQPQHF
clone size: .; D gene: .; V gene: TRBV28; J gene: TRBJ1-4; CDR3 DNA: TGTGCCAGCAGTTTCAACTCTCGGACTGACACCTTTAATGAAAAACTGTTTTTT; CDR3 protein: CASSFNSRTDTFNEKLFF
clone size: .; D gene: TRBD1; V gene: TRBV7-3; J gene: TRBJ2-1; CDR3 DNA: TGTGCCAGCAGCCTACAGGGGGCAGGTAGCAATGAGCAGTTCTTC; CDR3 protein: CASSLQGAGSNEQFF
clone size: .; D gene: TRBD2; V gene: TRBV7-9; J gene: TRBJ2-7; CDR3 DNA: TGTGCCAGCAGCTTAGAAGCGGGAGTCTCCTACGAGCAGTACTTC; CDR3 protein: CASSLEAGVSYEQYF
clone size: .; D gene: TRBD1; V gene: TRBV5-1; J gene: TRBJ2-7; CDR3 DNA: TGCGCCAGCAGCTCGGACAGGCCCTACGAGCAGTACTTC; CDR3 protein: CASSSDRPYEQYF
clone size: .; D gene: .; V gene: TRBV28; J gene: TRBJ2-3; CDR3 DNA: TGTGCCAGCAGCACAGGACCGACAGATACGCAGTATTTT; CDR3 protein: CASSTGPTDTQYF
clone size: .; D gene: .; V gene: TRBV21-1; J gene: TRBJ1-4; CDR3 DNA: TGTGCCAGCACCTATCGGCCCGGGACAGGTGGTGAAAAACTGTTTTTT; CDR3 protein: CASTYRPGTGGEKLFF
clone size: .; D gene: TRBD1; V gene: TRBV5-4; J gene: TRBJ1-5; CDR3 DNA: TGTGCCAGCAGCCCTGACAGGGGGTTTTCTCAGCCCCAGCATTTT; CDR3 protein: CASSPDRGFSQPQHF
clone size: .; D gene: TRBD1; V gene: TRBV2; J gene: TRBJ1-6; CDR3 DNA: TGTGCCAGCAGACCCGGGACAGGGACGTCACCCCTCCACTTT; CDR3 protein: CASRPGTGTSPLHF
clone size: .; D gene: .; V gene: TRBV25-1; J gene: TRBJ1-2; CDR3 DNA: TGTGCCAGCAGTGACAATTATGGCTACACCTTC; CDR3 protein: CASSDNYGYTF
clone size: .; D gene: .; V gene: TRBV4-3; J gene: TRBJ1-1; CDR3 DNA: TGCGCCAGCAGCCGCTTGACGGGGATTTTCACTGAAGCTTTCTTT; CDR3 protein: CASSRLTGIFTEAFF
clone size: .; D gene: .; V gene: TRBV2; J gene: TRBJ1-2; CDR3 DNA: TGTGCCAGCAGTTCTAATGAATCGACAGGAACTAACTATGGCTACACCTTC; CDR3 protein: CASSSNESTGTNYGYTF
clone size: .; D gene: .; V gene: TRBV5-6; J gene: TRBJ2-7; CDR3 DNA: TGTGCCAGCAGCTTGAAGGGCCTGACAGACGAGCAGTACTTC; CDR3 protein: CASSLKGLTDEQYF
clone size: .; D gene: TRBD1; V gene: TRBV4-3; J gene: TRBJ2-5; CDR3 DNA: TGCGCCAGCAGCCAAGACGGGACAGGAACCCAAGAGACCCAGTACTTC; CDR3 protein: CASSQDGTGTQETQYF
clone size: .; D gene: .; V gene: TRBV6-5; J gene: TRBJ1-2; CDR3 DNA: TGTGCCAGCAGTTACGGTGGACAGCAAGTTGACGGCTACACCTTC; CDR3 protein: CASSYGGQQVDGYTF
clone size: .; D gene: .; V gene: TRBV7-3; J gene: TRBJ1-1; CDR3 DNA: TGTGCCAGCAGCTTAACTCCTACAGGTCTGAACACTGAAGCTTTCTTT; CDR3 protein: CASSLTPTGLNTEAFF
clone size: .; D gene: TRBD2; V gene: TRBV27; J gene: TRBJ2-3; CDR3 DNA: TGTGCCAGCAGTGCGCTAGCGGGGGGGCTGGGAGATACGCAGTATTTT; CDR3 protein: CASSALAGGLGDTQYF
clone size: few; D gene: .; V gene: TRBV9; J gene: TRBJ1-6; CDR3 DNA: TGTGCCAGCAGCCTCGGGACATGGGGTTCACCCCTCCACTTT; CDR3 protein: CASSLGTWGSPLHF
clone size: .; D gene: TRBD1; V gene: TRBV7-8; J gene: TRBJ2-7; CDR3 DNA: TGTGCCAGCAGCTTGGGCGGGACAGGGGCCTACGAGCAGTACTTC; CDR3 protein: CASSLGGTGAYEQYF
clone size: .; D gene: .; V gene: TRBV19; J gene: TRBJ1-5; CDR3 DNA: TGTGCCAGTCGGTGGGCAATCTTTAGCAATCAGCCCCAGCATTTT; CDR3 protein: CASRWAIFSNQPQHF
clone size: few; D gene: .; V gene: TRBV7-9; J gene: TRBJ2-7; CDR3 DNA: TGTGCCAGCAGCTTTTCCGCGGGAGAGCAGTACTTC; CDR3 protein: CASSFSAGEQYF
clone size: .; D gene: .; V gene: TRBV15; J gene: TRBJ2-2; CDR3 DNA: TGTGCCACCAGCAGAGCGGGTAGCGCTCCCGGGGAGCTGTTTTTT; CDR3 protein: CATSRAGSAPGELFF
clone size: .; D gene: TRBD1; V gene: TRBV19; J gene: TRBJ2-1; CDR3 DNA: TGTGCCAGTAGGTTTGAGGGCAGGGGGGAGCAGTTCTTC; CDR3 protein: CASRFEGRGEQFF
clone size: .; D gene: .; V gene: TRBV29-1; J gene: TRBJ2-1; CDR3 DNA: TGCAGCGTTGAATACCCCTCTTGGGGGGTCCGGGAGAATGAGCAGTTCTTC; CDR3 protein: CSVEYPSWGVRENEQFF
clone size: .; D gene: TRBD1; V gene: TRBV27; J gene: TRBJ1-5; CDR3 DNA: TGTGCCAGCAGGACAGGGGCGTGGGCCAATCAGCCCCAGCATTTT; CDR3 protein: CASRTGAWANQPQHF
clone size: .; D gene: TRBD2; V gene: TRBV2; J gene: TRBJ2-7; CDR3 DNA: TGTGCCAGCATCAGACTAGCGGGATCCCGCGAGCAGTACTTC; CDR3 protein: CASIRLAGSREQYF
clone size: .; D gene: .; V gene: TRBV6-4; J gene: TRBJ1-1; CDR3 DNA: TGTGCCAGCAGTGACTCGGCGACAGCTCCAAACACTGAAGCTTTCTTT; CDR3 protein: CASSDSATAPNTEAFF
clone size: few; D gene: TRBD2; V gene: TRBV7-9; J gene: TRBJ2-3; CDR3 DNA: TGTGCCAGCAGCTTAGGTCCTAGCGGGGGCACAGATACGCAGTATTTT; CDR3 protein: CASSLGPSGGTDTQYF
clone size: .; D gene: TRBD2; V gene: TRBV7-9; J gene: TRBJ2-1; CDR3 DNA: TGTGCCAGCAGCTTAGGAGGCCTAGCGGGAGTCTACAATGAGCAGTTCTTC; CDR3 protein: CASSLGGLAGVYNEQFF